This TCR beta chain is from a study of breast tumors, draining lymph nodes, adjacent tissues. General observations from the study: Tumor T cell lymph node origin was a supported hypothesis, not proven. Tumor TCR diversity was below lymph nodes but above nontumor tissue. Tumor and nontumor repertoires were significantly more similar in luminal-like than in basal-like breast cancer.

Judged by abundance, this clonotype is medium-sized (0.01 to 0.1%). Its specificity is unknown. Each CDR3 protein is one row after TCRdb ran MiXCR on the multiplex PCR reads. Among tens of thousands of distinct CDR3 sequences listed, roughly 60% were seen once. There are 15 residues in the CDR3. The V gene lost 1 base and the J gene lost 5 bases, with 12 bases spanning the gap. The germline V gene encodes CDR1 SGHTA and CDR2 FQGNSA. The sequencing input was tumor-adjacent breast tissue. The V and J genes are TRBV7-2 and TRBJ1-5; a possible D gene is TRBD1 (6 bases). The clonotype originates from a female donor with breast cancer. Some clones in this sample may be carry-over from other donors' samples. The CDR3 loop reads CASSLDAGGHQPQHF. CDR3 sequence (DNA): TGTGCCAGCAGCTTAGATGCGGGGGGCCATCAGCCCCAGCATTTT.